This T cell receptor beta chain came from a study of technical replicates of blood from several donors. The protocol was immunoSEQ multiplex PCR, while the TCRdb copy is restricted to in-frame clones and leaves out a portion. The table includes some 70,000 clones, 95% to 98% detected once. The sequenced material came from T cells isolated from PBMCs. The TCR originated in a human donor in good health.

In nucleotides, the CDR3 is TGTGCCAGCAGCTCCCAGACTAGCGGGAGCCATACGCAGTATTTT. Protein product: CASSSQTSGSHTQYF. V gene TRBV7-3 combines with J gene TRBJ2-3, with 12 bases matching TRBD2. Germline V lookup: CDR1 SGHTA, CDR2 FQGTGA. The J segment lost 7 bases and the V segment lost 4 bases, leaving 6 bases of the junction unmatched. This CDR3 contains 15 residues.